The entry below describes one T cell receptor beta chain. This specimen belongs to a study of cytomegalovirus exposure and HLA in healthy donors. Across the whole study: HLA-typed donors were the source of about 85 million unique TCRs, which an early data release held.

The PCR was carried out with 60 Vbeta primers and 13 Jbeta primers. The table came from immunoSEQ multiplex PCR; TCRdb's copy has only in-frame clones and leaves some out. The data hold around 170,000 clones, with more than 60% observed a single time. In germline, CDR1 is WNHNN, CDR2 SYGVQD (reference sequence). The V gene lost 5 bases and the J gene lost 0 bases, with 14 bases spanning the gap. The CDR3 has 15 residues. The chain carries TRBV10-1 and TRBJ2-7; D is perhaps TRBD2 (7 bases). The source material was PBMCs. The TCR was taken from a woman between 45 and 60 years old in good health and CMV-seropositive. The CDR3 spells CASSPRGASSYEQYF. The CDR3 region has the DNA TGCGCCAGCAGTCCCCGGGGGGCGAGCTCCTACGAGCAGTACTTC.